This entry lists 12 T cell receptor beta chains sequenced from one sample in a study of blood T cell repertoires in COVID-19. The repertoire was sequenced with immunoSEQ multiplex PCR; TCRdb's copy has only in-frame clones and lacks some. The sample consists of under 250,000 clones, roughly 81% of them appearing once. The sequencing sample was made of peripheral blood. These receptors all stem from a man between 50 and 59 years old who had recovered from COVID-19.

The chain is built from TRBV14 and TRBJ2-1; 10 bases are a match to TRBD2. The germline V gene has CDR1 SGHDN and CDR2 FVKESK. There are 17 residues in the CDR3. The V segment lost 0 bases and the J segment 4 bases; nucleotides outside the gene matches: 6. CDR3 coding DNA: TGTGCCAGCAGCCAAGATCTCCTAGCGGGAGCATACAATGAGCAGTTCTTC. Its translation: CASSQDLLAGAYNEQFF. Filled out from reference TRBV14 and TRBJ2-1, the complete variable domain reads EAGVTQFPSHSVIEKGQTVTLRCDPISGHDNLYWYRRVMGKEIKFLLHFVKESKQDESGMPNNRFLAERTGGTYSTLKVQPAELEDSGVYFCASSQDLLAGAYNEQFFGPGTRLTVL.

This chain joins TRBV7-9 and TRBJ2-7, with a possible D match to TRBD1 (5 bases). Trimming cost V 4 bases and J 3 bases, with 10 bases left between them. In germline, CDR1 is SEHNR, CDR2 FQNEAQ (reference sequence). The CDR3 contains 13 residues. The chain's CDR3 is CASSSSGYYEQYF. CDR3 DNA sequence: TGTGCCAGCAGCTCCTCAGGGTACTACGAGCAGTACTTC.

This chain connects TRBV9 to TRBJ2-3; weak D call: TRBD1 (6 bases). Germline V CDR1 and CDR2: SGDLS, YYNGEE. CDR3 length: 15 amino acids. Trimming removed 1 base at V and 2 bases at J, with 11 bases between. CDR3 DNA sequence: TGTGCCAGCAGCGTAACGACAGGCTTCACAGATACGCAGTATTTT. It codes for CASSVTTGFTDTQYF.

The rearrangement joins TRBV7-8 to TRBJ1-4; the D gene is possibly TRBD1 (6 bases). Trimming stripped 0 bases from V and 3 bases from J, with 11 bases between. There are 16 residues in the CDR3. In germline, CDR1 is SGHVS, CDR2 FQNEAQ. In DNA, the CDR3 is TGTGCCAGCAGCTTAGCTTGGGGGCCGGCTAATGAAAAACTGTTTTTT. Protein product: CASSLAWGPANEKLFF. The entire variable domain, with the rest obtained from reference TRBV7-8 and TRBJ1-4, is as follows: GAGVSQSPRYKVAKRGQDVALRCDPISGHVSLFWYQQALGQGPEFLTYFQNEAQLDKSGLPSDRFFAERPEGSVSTLKIQRTQQEDSAVYLCASSLAWGPANEKLFFGSGTQLSVL.

As DNA, the CDR3 is TGCGCCAGCACCGAGCCCGGGGAGTTCACAGATACGCAGTATTTT. Translated: CASTEPGEFTDTQYF. The chain is built from TRBV10-1 and TRBJ2-3, with D possibly being TRBD2 (5 bases). Germline lookup yields CDR1 WNHNN and CDR2 SYGVQD (reference sequence). The V end lost 7 bases, the J end lost 2 bases, and 16 bases lay between the germline ends. The CDR3 totals 15 residues.

This clone was counted a single time. The chain links TRBV6-1 to TRBJ1-2; no definite D call. Germline V gene lookup returns CDR1 MNHNS and CDR2 SASEGT. V was pared by 2 bases and J by 0 bases, with 7 bases between. The CDR3 totals 14 residues. CDR3 sequence (DNA): TGTGCCAGCAGTGAACCGGGAGCTAACTATGGCTACACCTTC. This codes for CASSEPGANYGYTF.

This clone was seen a single time. The V and J genes are TRBV5-6 and TRBJ2-1; D remains ambiguous. Per the germline V gene, CDR1 is SGHDT and CDR2 is YYEEEE. Trimming took off 2 bases at V and 8 bases at J, with 11 bases between the two ends. This CDR3 spans 13 amino acids. CDR3 region: CASSFSSWDEQFF. In nucleotides, the CDR3 is TGTGCCAGCAGCTTTAGCAGCTGGGATGAGCAGTTCTTC.

V usage is TRBV4-2 and J usage is TRBJ2-1; 13 bases are a match to TRBD2. Germline CDR1 LGHNA, CDR2 YNFKEQ. Unmatched junction bases numbered 4, after V lost 5 bases and J lost 0 bases. The CDR3 runs to 17 residues. The CDR3 loop is CASSTRLAGGSYNEQFF. CDR3 in DNA: TGTGCCAGCAGCACCAGACTAGCGGGAGGCTCCTACAATGAGCAGTTCTTC.

The chain joins TRBV27 to TRBJ1-1, with 7 positions matching TRBD1. The germline CDR1 and CDR2 sequences are MNHEY and SMNVEV (reference sequence). J was trimmed by 7 bases and V by 5 bases; bases with no gene match: 13. The CDR3 loop spans 15 amino acids. CDR3 loop: CASSPRPYRGGEAFF. The CDR3 nucleotides are TGTGCCAGCAGTCCTAGGCCCTACAGGGGTGGTGAAGCTTTCTTT.

This clone was observed a few times. The genes are TRBV7-2 and TRBJ1-4; possibly TRBD1 for D (6 bases). V was cut by 5 bases and J by 5 bases, with 18 bases left in between. The germline CDR1 and CDR2 sequences are SGHTA and FQGNSA. The CDR3 covers 16 residues. CDR3 sequence (DNA): TGTGCCAGCAGCCCCGACCCACAGGGCCTGAATGAAAAACTGTTTTTT. Protein sequence: CASSPDPQGLNEKLFF.

The genes are TRBV18 and TRBJ1-6; no firm D call. The CDR3 has 13 amino acids. Germline lookup yields CDR1 KGHSH and CDR2 LQKENI. Between the trimmed V and J ends, which lost 2 bases and 7 bases, there was a span of 6 bases. CDR3 loop: CASSPTGNSPLHF. The DNA for the CDR3 is TGTGCCAGCTCACCAACGGGGAATTCACCCCTCCACTTT. The full variable domain, in which reference TRBV18 and TRBJ1-6 provide the parts outside the CDR3, is NAGVMQNPRHLVRRRGQEARLRCSPMKGHSHVYWYRQLPEEGLKFMVYLQKENIIDESGMPKERFSAEFPKEGPSILRIQQVVRGDSAAYFCASSPTGNSPLHFGNGTRLTVT.

This chain joins TRBV7-9 and TRBJ1-4; possible D gene TRBD1, 5 bases. V lost 5 bases to trimming and J lost 0 bases, with 10 bases between them. This CDR3 has 15 amino acids. In germline, CDR1 is SEHNR, CDR2 FQNEAQ (reference sequence). CDR3 sequence: CASSPGHATNEKLFF. In DNA, the CDR3 is TGTGCCAGCAGCCCAGGACACGCAACTAATGAAAAACTGTTTTTT.